This T cell receptor beta chain emerged from a study of T cells expressing NK-cell markers. Study-level results: Each of six donors carried dominant NKG2C+ clonotypes accounting for about 1.0-8% of CD8+ T cells. Similarly, these clonotypes led the CD3+CD56-NKG2C+ fraction as well in a few donors.

Using the 5' RACE reads, TCRdb records one entry per CDR3 protein without DNA. The sample totals about 460,000 distinct CDR3 sequences. For this clonotype: Its antigen is unidentified.

The CDR3 contains 14 residues. The germline gives CDR1 LGHDT, CDR2 YNNKEL (reference sequence). This sequence joins TRBV3-1 and TRBJ2-3; TCRdb returns TRBD1, unconfirmable since there is no DNA. This sequence was found in a woman between 45 and 65 years old in good health. Source material: blood T cells: a sorted CD56 or NKG2C T cell subset, CD4+ or CD8+ T cells, or bulk PBMC T cells (not recorded which). CDR3 region: CASSPTWTLDTQYF.